These 16 T cell receptor beta chains originate from one sample sequenced in a study of blood T cell repertoires in COVID-19. TCRdb keeps only in-frame clones here, not all; method: immunoSEQ multiplex PCR. This sample yields approximately 310,000 clones, of which 89% are seen a single time; about 5.2% belongs to the top ten. The specimen sequenced was PBMCs or T cells enriched from blood (not recorded which). These receptors were collected from a man in his fifties or sixties who had recovered from COVID-19.

The chain links TRBV27 to TRBJ1-5; no reliable D call. Germline V gives CDR1 MNHEY, CDR2 SMNVEV (reference sequence). The CDR3 length is 15 residues. Trimming stripped 0 bases from V and 2 bases from J, with 8 bases between. This CDR3 is CASSLSWQGNQPQHF. In DNA form, the CDR3 reads TGTGCCAGCAGTTTATCCTGGCAGGGCAATCAGCCCCAGCATTTT.

The rearrangement joins TRBV5-6 to TRBJ2-4; possible D gene TRBD2, 5 bases. The CDR3 is 16 amino acids. CDR1 and CDR2 (germline): SGHDT, YYEEEE. Between the trimmed V and J ends, which lost 5 bases and 0 bases, there was a span of 15 bases. The CDR3 sequence: CASSQRRTLAKNIQYF. The CDR3 nucleotides read TGTGCCAGCAGTCAGCGGAGAACTCTAGCCAAAAACATTCAGTACTTC. Using reference TRBV5-6 and TRBJ2-4 for the parts outside the CDR3, the full variable domain is DAGVTQSPTHLIKTRGQQVTLRCSPKSGHDTVSWYQQALGQGPQFIFQYYEEEERQRGNFPDRFSGHQFPNYSSELNVNALLLGDSALYLCASSQRRTLAKNIQYFGAGTRLSVL.

This chain links TRBV5-1 with TRBJ2-1; 7 bases line up with TRBD2. V shed 0 bases and J 7 bases; nucleotides not matched to a gene: 13. This CDR3 is 17 amino acids long. Germline CDR1 reads SGHRS; CDR2 reads YFSETQ. CDR3 loop: CASSLAKLASGLNEQFF. The CDR3 region has the DNA TGCGCCAGCAGCTTGGCCAAATTGGCTAGCGGCTTGAATGAGCAGTTCTTC.

The J gene is TRBJ2-1, the V gene TRBV18; D gene unclear. The CDR3 consists of 13 residues. V lost 2 bases and J lost 4, with 6 bases in between. The germline gives CDR1 KGHSH, CDR2 LQKENI. The CDR3 region has the DNA TGTGCCAGCTCACCAGGGCTTTACAATGAGCAGTTCTTC. It is translated as CASSPGLYNEQFF. The whole variable domain, remainder taken from reference TRBV18 and TRBJ2-1, is NAGVMQNPRHLVRRRGQEARLRCSPMKGHSHVYWYRQLPEEGLKFMVYLQKENIIDESGMPKERFSAEFPKEGPSILRIQQVVRGDSAAYFCASSPGLYNEQFFGPGTRLTVL.

This clone was counted a single time. The same CDR3 arises from other DNA sequences in this sample as well. The rearrangement joins TRBV18 to TRBJ2-2; D remains unclear. V dropped 1 base and J dropped 7 bases, with 4 bases sitting between them. In germline, CDR1 is KGHSH, CDR2 LQKENI. The CDR3 totals 12 residues. For the CDR3, the DNA is TGTGCCAGCTCACCACTTAGCGGGGAGCTGTTTTTT. Its translation: CASSPLSGELFF.

This clone was seen just once. The genes are TRBV29-1 and TRBJ1-2, with a possible D match to TRBD1 (5 bases). The germline CDR1 and CDR2 sequences are SQVTM and ANQGSEA. This CDR3 is built from 11 residues. Trimming stripped 8 bases from V and 6 bases from J, with 13 bases between. CDR3 nucleotides: TGCAGCCCGGGGGTAGTGGATGGCTACACCTTC. This codes for CSPGVVDGYTF. Variable domain in full (rest from reference TRBV29-1 and TRBJ1-2): SAVISQKPSRDICQRGTSLTIQCQVDSQVTMMFWYRQQPGQSLTLIATANQGSEATYESGFVIDKFPISRPNLTFSTLTVSNMSPEDSSIYLCSPGVVDGYTFGSGTRLTVV.

The chain links TRBV4-1 to TRBJ2-1; the match to TRBD2 covers 7 bases. The V and J ends lost 4 bases and 10 bases, in that order; junction bases with no gene match: 10. This CDR3 region has 14 residues. CDR1 is MGHRA and CDR2 is YSYEKL in the germline V gene. The CDR3 bases are TGCGCCAGCAGCCCGGAAAGACCTAGCGGAGAGCAGTTCTTC. It specifies CASSPERPSGEQFF.

This chain connects TRBV19 to TRBJ1-1; 8 bases match TRBD1. The CDR3 length is 13 residues. The germline CDR1 and CDR2 sequences are LNHDA and SQIVND (reference sequence). Trimming took 7 bases from V and 3 from J; bases not matched to a gene: 4. The CDR3: CASIRTGYTEAFF. Here the CDR3 DNA reads TGTGCCAGTATTCGGACAGGGTACACTGAAGCTTTCTTT.

V and J are TRBV6-5 and TRBJ1-3, with 9 bases matching TRBD1. V was clipped by 5 bases and J by 3 bases; unmatched bases: 5. CDR3 length: 15 amino acids. CDR1 is MNHEY and CDR2 is SVGAGI in the germline V gene. CDR3 DNA sequence: TGTGCCAGCAGTCCCGGGACAGGGAATGGAAACACCATATATTTT. Protein product: CASSPGTGNGNTIYF.

V gene TRBV6-1 combines with J gene TRBJ1-5; maybe TRBD1 (5 bases). Germline V CDR1 and CDR2: MNHNS, SASEGT. Trimming pared 5 bases from V and 5 bases from J, leaving 10 bases between. This CDR3 has 13 amino acids. The CDR3 nucleotides read TGTGCCAGCAGTTGGGTAGGGGATCAGCCCCAGCATTTT. Residues: CASSWVGDQPQHF.

The CDR3 DNA reads as TGTGCCAGCAGCTTAGGGACGGGACTAGCGGGCGAGCAGTACTTC. Translating gives CASSLGTGLAGEQYF. The gene calls are TRBV7-9 and TRBJ2-7; 12 nucleotides align to TRBD2. With 1 base clipped from V and 6 bases from J, the junction kept 4 bases outside the gene matches. From germline, CDR1 is SEHNR and CDR2 FQNEAQ (reference sequence). The CDR3 consists of 15 residues.

Here the CDR3 reads CASSKTGQGTPLHF. The CDR3 coding sequence is TGTGCCAGCAGTAAAACCGGACAGGGTACACCCCTCCACTTT. The chain recombines TRBV6-6 with TRBJ1-6; TRBD1 matches 8 bases. The CDR3 is 14 amino acids. CDR1 and CDR2 (germline): MNHNY, SVGAGI (reference sequence). V trimming: 5 bases; J trimming: 11 bases; junction bases outside the gene matches: 8.

The gene calls are TRBV28 and TRBJ1-3; perhaps TRBD1 as D (6 bases). V gave up 3 bases and J gave up 0 bases, with 15 bases separating them. The CDR3 totals 17 residues. CDR1 MDHEN and CDR2 SYDVKM come from the germline V gene. DNA for the CDR3: TGTGCCAGCAGTTTTGGGGGCCAGGTTTTCTCTGGAAACACCATATATTTT. Protein: CASSFGGQVFSGNTIYF. Using reference TRBV28 and TRBJ1-3 for the parts outside the CDR3, the full variable domain is DVKVTQSSRYLVKRTGEKVFLECVQDMDHENMFWYRQDPGLGLRLIYFSYDVKMKEKGDIPEGYSVSREKKERFSLILESASTNQTSMYLCASSFGGQVFSGNTIYFGEGSWLTVV.

Concerning this clone itself: Other DNA sequences in this specimen translate into the identical CDR3. J is TRBJ2-3 and V is TRBV5-4, with 7 bases matching TRBD2. This CDR3 is built from 16 residues. The V gene's germline CDR1 is SGHNT and CDR2 YYREEE (reference sequence). The V gene end was trimmed by 0 bases and the J gene end by 0 bases; junction bases not matched to a gene: 4. The CDR3 DNA sequence: TGTGCCAGCAGCTTGGGTGCGGGAGTCAGCACAGATACGCAGTATTTT. This gives the protein CASSLGAGVSTDTQYF. The complete variable domain, with remaining parts taken from reference TRBV5-4 and TRBJ2-3, reads ETGVTQSPTHLIKTRGQQVTLRCSSQSGHNTVSWYQQALGQGPQFIFQYYREEENGRGNFPPRFSGLQFPNYSSELNVNALELDDSALYLCASSLGAGVSTDTQYFGPGTRLTVL.

The chain links TRBV20-1 to TRBJ1-6; D is undetermined. The ends were cut back, 3 bases at V and 9 bases at J, with 15 bases in the middle. This CDR3 is 14 amino acids long. Germline V gene lookup returns CDR1 DFQATT and CDR2 SNEGSKA (reference sequence). The DNA of the CDR3 is TGCAGTGCTAGTTCCGCCAGCGGGCTTTCACCCCTCCACTTT. Residues: CSASSASGLSPLHF.

V is TRBV7-2 and J is TRBJ1-5, with D possibly TRBD1 on 6 matching bases. The V gene's germline CDR1 is SGHTA and CDR2 FQGNSA. This CDR3 contains 13 residues. The V and J ends lost 4 bases and 5 bases respectively, with 9 bases between them. CDR3 DNA: TGTGCCAGCAGCTCGCGACAGGATCAGCCCCAGCATTTT. Amino acids: CASSSRQDQPQHF.